These 24 T cell receptor beta chains originate from one sample sequenced in a study of shared clonotypes between healthy human individuals. Repertoires were generated with immunoSEQ multiplex PCR, while TCRdb's copy carries only in-frame clones and drops some. The table has more than 1 million clones, 70% to 80% seen once. The sample taken for sequencing was memory CD4+ T cells from PBMCs. As to subset: CD45RA-negative fraction. The origin of the receptors is a man aged 18 to 29 in good health. Some clones in this sample may be carry-over from other donors' samples.

The rearrangement uses TRBV6-5 and TRBJ2-7; D gene unclear. V was shortened by 5 bases and J by 5 bases, with 10 bases between the two germline ends. CDR1 and CDR2 from the germline V gene are MNHEY and SVGAGI. The CDR3 is 12 residues long. The CDR3 DNA reads TGTGCCAGCAGTCCCCGACGGGACGAGCAGTACTTC. Translation: CASSPRRDEQYF.

The sample holds a few counts of this clone. This chain joins TRBV5-4 and TRBJ1-2; TRBD1 agrees at 9 bases. The length of the CDR3 is 16 residues. Germline values: CDR1 SGHNT, CDR2 YYREEE (reference sequence). V gave up 6 bases and J gave up 2 bases; unmatched junction bases: 11. Written as DNA, the CDR3 is TGTGCCAGCACCAAGACCGGGACAGGGCAGAACTATGGCTACACCTTC. As protein: CASTKTGTGQNYGYTF.

This chain links TRBV6-1 with TRBJ2-5; 9 bases fit TRBD2. In germline, CDR1 is MNHNS, CDR2 SASEGT. The junction had 5 bases not matched to a gene; V was cut back by 2 bases and J by 4 bases. The length of the CDR3 is 15 residues. The CDR3 DNA reads as TGTGCCAGCAGTGAACGCGGGAGGGCGGGAGAGACCCAGTACTTC. Translating it yields CASSERGRAGETQYF.

The chain employs TRBV5-1 and TRBJ2-7, with D perhaps matching TRBD1 or TRBD2 (5 bases each). Trimming removed 0 bases at V and 5 bases at J, with 27 bases between. Germline-derived CDR1 and CDR2 are SGHRS and YFSETQ. The CDR3 extends over 19 amino acids. The CDR3 region has the DNA TGCGCCAGCAGCTTGGCCGCCCTCCGGGGAAATACCCAGGGAAACGAGCAGTACTTC. Amino acid sequence: CASSLAALRGNTQGNEQYF.

The chain uses TRBV28 and TRBJ2-2; D possibly corresponds to TRBD1 (5 bases). This CDR3 has 13 amino acids. Germline CDR1 and CDR2: MDHEN and SYDVKM. V lost 6 bases to trimming and J lost 6 bases, with 11 bases between them. CDR3 bases: TGTGCCAGCAGCTCAGGGAATCCCGGGGAGCTGTTTTTT. Its translation is CASSSGNPGELFF.

Details on this clone: Other DNA sequences in the same sample also yield this CDR3. The CDR3: CASSLALAGGYEQYF. The CDR3 DNA follows: TGTGCCAGCAGCTTAGCGCTAGCGGGAGGGTACGAGCAGTACTTC. V and J are TRBV7-2 and TRBJ2-7; 12 positions match TRBD2. Germline values: CDR1 SGHTA, CDR2 FQGNSA. After removal of 0 bases from V and 4 bases from J, the junction contained 1 base not matched to a gene. This CDR3 region has 15 residues.

The chain joins TRBV15 to TRBJ2-1; 12 bases map to TRBD2. Losses at the gene ends were 5 bases for V and 6 bases for J; bases not matched to a gene: 5. CDR3 length equals 15 residues. The V gene's germline CDR1 is LNHNV and CDR2 YYDKDF (reference sequence). The CDR3 sequence: CATSERTSGINEQFF. The CDR3 bases are TGTGCCACCAGCGAGCGGACTAGCGGGATCAATGAGCAGTTCTTC. Full variable domain (outside the CDR3, taken from reference TRBV15 and TRBJ2-1): DAMVIQNPRYQVTQFGKPVTLSCSQTLNHNVMYWYQQKSSQAPKLLFHYYDKDFNNEADTPDNFQSRRPNTSFCFLDIRSPGLGDTAMYLCATSERTSGINEQFFGPGTRLTVL.

A remark on this clone: In the same sample, other DNA sequences code for this CDR3. This rearrangement joins TRBV18 to TRBJ2-7, with 12 bases lining up with TRBD2. The CDR3 consists of 14 residues. Germline loops: CDR1 KGHSH, CDR2 LQKENI. The trim removed 4 bases at V and 4 bases at J, leaving 2 bases unmatched. CDR3 DNA: TGTGCCAGCTCACTCGGGACTAGCGGGTACGAGCAGTACTTC. Translating it yields CASSLGTSGYEQYF.

The chain uses TRBV11-2 and TRBJ1-1; possibly TRBD1 for D (5 bases). Germline V gene data show CDR1 as SGHAT and CDR2 as FQNNGV. This CDR3 region has 16 residues. Trimming took 1 base from V and 4 from J, leaving 16 bases between them. As DNA, the CDR3 is TGTGCCAGCAGCTTAGCGTACGGGGTTGGGGGCACTGAAGCTTTCTTT. It translates to CASSLAYGVGGTEAFF.

The rearrangement joins TRBV4-3 to TRBJ1-1; 9 bases are a match to TRBD1. Germline CDR1 and CDR2: LGHNA and YSLEER. J was trimmed by 3 bases and V by 4 bases; bases with no gene match: 3. This CDR3 region has 14 residues. The CDR3 reads CASSRTGDYTEAFF. The CDR3 DNA is TGCGCCAGCAGCCGGACAGGGGATTACACTGAAGCTTTCTTT.

The chain links TRBV7-3 to TRBJ1-2; no definite D call. The V and J ends lost 5 bases and 4 bases respectively, with 17 bases between them. Germline V lookup: CDR1 SGHTA, CDR2 FQGTGA. This CDR3 spans 15 amino acids. Written as DNA, the CDR3 is TGTGCCAGCAGCCCCTCGGGCGGCAGTAGCTATGGCTACACCTTC. It codes for CASSPSGGSSYGYTF.

This clone occurred once. The CDR3 coding sequence is TGTGCCAGCAGCGTCTCGTTCTGGGGGAATGAGCAGTTCTTC. Translated: CASSVSFWGNEQFF. The chain carries TRBV9 and TRBJ2-1; D is perhaps TRBD1 or TRBD2 (5 bases each). The V and J ends lost 2 bases and 7 bases respectively, with 13 bases between them. The germline V gene has CDR1 SGDLS and CDR2 YYNGEE. The CDR3 sequence is 14 residues long.

The sample holds one count of this clone. This rearrangement joins TRBV7-2 to TRBJ2-3; the match to TRBD2 covers 7 bases. The CDR3 sequence is 15 residues long. Germline loops: CDR1 SGHTA, CDR2 FQGNSA. V gave up 1 base and J gave up 4 bases; unmatched junction bases: 5. Here the CDR3 DNA reads TGTGCCAGCAGCTTAGATGTGGGAGGGGCAGATACGCAGTATTTT. Residues: CASSLDVGGADTQYF.

V and J are TRBV5-1 and TRBJ1-2; 12 bases agree with TRBD1. The CDR3 runs 16 residues. The V segment lost 4 bases and the J segment 3 bases; nucleotides outside the gene matches: 7. Germline assignment: CDR1 SGHRS and CDR2 YFSETQ. CDR3 coding DNA: TGCGCCAGCAGCCTGGGGGACAGGGGGCCTGACTATGGCTACACCTTC. Its protein product is CASSLGDRGPDYGYTF.

This clone was recorded many times. The rearrangement uses TRBV19 and TRBJ2-7, with TRBD1 matching over 9 bases. The germline V gene encodes CDR1 LNHDA and CDR2 SQIVND (reference sequence). This CDR3 spans 14 amino acids. The V and J ends lost 5 bases and 6 bases, in that order; junction bases with no gene match: 8. The CDR3 coding sequence is TGTGCCAGTAGTCGTGAGGACAGGGGAGGCGAGCAGTACTTC. Translating it yields CASSREDRGGEQYF.

The chain couples TRBV7-9 to TRBJ2-2; D gene ambiguous. The germline V gene encodes CDR1 SEHNR and CDR2 FQNEAQ (reference sequence). The V end lost 2 bases, the J end lost 1 base, and 11 bases lay between the germline ends. The CDR3 spans 16 residues. The CDR3 coding sequence is TGTGCCAGCAGCTTATTAGTTGCGAGGAACACCGGGGAGCTGTTTTTT. Protein sequence: CASSLLVARNTGELFF. The whole variable domain, remainder taken from reference TRBV7-9 and TRBJ2-2, is DTGVSQNPRHKITKRGQNVTFRCDPISEHNRLYWYRQTLGQGPEFLTYFQNEAQLEKSRLLSDRFSAERPKGSFSTLEIQRTEQGDSAMYLCASSLLVARNTGELFFGEGSRLTVL.

The J gene is TRBJ2-7, the V gene TRBV28; D possibly matches TRBD1 or TRBD2 (6 bases each). Germline assignment: CDR1 MDHEN and CDR2 SYDVKM. Trimming stripped 6 bases from V and 2 bases from J, with 11 bases between. The CDR3 sequence is 13 residues long. CDR3 nucleotide sequence: TGTGCCAGCAGGGAGGGGGGCCCCTACGAGCAGTACTTC. As protein: CASREGGPYEQYF.

The gene calls are TRBV19 and TRBJ1-2, with a possible D match to TRBD1 (6 bases). Trimming removed 6 bases from V and 0 bases from J, with 14 bases in between. Per germline, CDR1 LNHDA and CDR2 SQIVND (reference sequence). This CDR3 is 15 amino acids long. CDR3 DNA sequence: TGTGCCAGTAGCGAGTTGGACAGACCTAACTATGGCTACACCTTC. As protein: CASSELDRPNYGYTF.

This rearrangement joins TRBV28 to TRBJ2-6; 7 nucleotides line up with TRBD1. The CDR3 is made up of 19 amino acids. The trim removed 6 bases at V and 2 bases at J, leaving 16 bases unmatched. Germline V gene lookup returns CDR1 MDHEN and CDR2 SYDVKM. The CDR3 is CASSELQGILSAGANVLTF. As DNA, the CDR3 is TGTGCCAGCAGCGAGTTACAGGGGATTTTATCCGCTGGGGCCAACGTCCTGACTTTC.

The chain joins TRBV29-1 to TRBJ1-1; 10 positions agree with TRBD1. The germline CDR1 and CDR2 sequences are SQVTM and ANQGSEA. The V segment lost 5 bases and the J segment 0 bases; nucleotides outside the gene matches: 15. The CDR3 length is 18 residues. The CDR3 DNA is TGCAGCGTTCGGGACAGGGGTCGGCCTGGTGGTATGAACACTGAAGCTTTCTTT. This encodes CSVRDRGRPGGMNTEAFF.

This chain uses TRBV7-2 with TRBJ2-3, with a possible D match to TRBD2 (6 bases). The CDR3 runs 16 residues. Trimming removed 2 bases at V and 3 bases at J, with 15 bases between. CDR1 is SGHTA and CDR2 is FQGNSA in the germline V gene. This CDR3 reads CASSLNPGASTDTQYF. In nucleotides, the CDR3 is TGTGCCAGCAGCTTAAACCCGGGAGCGAGTACAGATACGCAGTATTTT.

In this sample, this clone turned up once. This specimen includes other DNA sequences encoding the same CDR3. This rearrangement joins TRBV5-1 to TRBJ1-4; possibly TRBD1 for D (5 bases). The germline gives CDR1 SGHRS, CDR2 YFSETQ. This CDR3 has 15 residues. Trimming took off 1 base at V and 3 bases at J, with 10 bases between the two ends. The CDR3 reads CASSLWGGANEKLFF. In DNA form, the CDR3 reads TGCGCCAGCAGCTTGTGGGGGGGTGCTAATGAAAAACTGTTTTTT.

This chain links TRBV2 with TRBJ2-7; D is unresolved. Trimming pared 2 bases from V and 7 bases from J, leaving 9 bases between. This CDR3 spans 12 amino acids. The V gene's germline CDR1 is SNHLY and CDR2 FYNNEI. CDR3 residues: CASSEMTKEQYF. For the CDR3, the DNA is TGTGCCAGCAGTGAAATGACGAAGGAGCAGTACTTC. The full variable domain, with the rest looked up from reference TRBV2 and TRBJ2-7, is EPEVTQTPSHQVTQMGQEVILRCVPISNHLYFYWYRQILGQKVEFLVSFYNNEISEKSEIFDDQFSVERPDGSNFTLKIRSTKLEDSAMYFCASSEMTKEQYFGPGTRLTVT.

The CDR3 spells CASSLTPTGKETQYF. In nucleotides, the CDR3 is TGTGCCAGCAGCTTAACCCCGACAGGGAAAGAGACCCAGTACTTC. The gene calls are TRBV7-3 and TRBJ2-5, with 7 positions matching TRBD1. CDR3 length: 15 amino acids. The ends lost 0 bases at V and 3 bases at J; junction bases unmatched: 4. Germline V gives CDR1 SGHTA, CDR2 FQGTGA.